This TCR beta chain came from a study of cytomegalovirus exposure and HLA in healthy donors. PCR used 60 Vbeta primers and 13 Jbeta primers. TCRdb's table, derived via immunoSEQ multiplex PCR, lists solely in-frame clones and lacks some. There are about 130,000 clones in the sample; under 90% occur only once, and over 3% lies in the top ten. The V segment lost 3 bases and the J segment 14 bases; nucleotides outside the gene matches: 5. The length of the CDR3 is 12 residues. Germline assignment: CDR1 SGHTA and CDR2 FQGNSA. V usage is TRBV7-2 and J usage is TRBJ2-3; 10 bases map to TRBD2. This receptor was taken from a woman between 40 and 55 years old in good health and CMV-seronegative. The material sequenced was PBMCs. DNA of the CDR3: TGTGCCAGCAGCTTTACTAGCGGGGTGTGGTATTTT. It translates to CASSFTSGVWYF.